This record looks at one TCR beta chain sequence and its context. Primers: 60 Vbeta forward and 13 Jbeta reverse. Sequenced by immunoSEQ multiplex PCR; TCRdb stores in-frame clones only, minus some. There are approximately 100,000 clones in the sample; around two thirds occur only once, and about 3.8% lies in the top ten. The source of the sample is a study of cytomegalovirus exposure and HLA in healthy donors. Germline V gene sequence: CDR1 PRHDT, CDR2 FYEKMQ (reference sequence). The V and J ends lost 3 bases and 6 bases, in that order; junction bases with no gene match: 7. The CDR3 sequence is 14 residues long.

The sample was PBMCs. The genes are TRBV13 and TRBJ2-7, with 8 positions matching TRBD2. The TCR was taken from a man aged 30 to 45 in good health and CMV-seropositive. The CDR3 nucleotides read TGTGCCAGCAGCTTGGGACTAGGGGTGGGCGAGCAGTACTTC. It yields the protein CASSLGLGVGEQYF.